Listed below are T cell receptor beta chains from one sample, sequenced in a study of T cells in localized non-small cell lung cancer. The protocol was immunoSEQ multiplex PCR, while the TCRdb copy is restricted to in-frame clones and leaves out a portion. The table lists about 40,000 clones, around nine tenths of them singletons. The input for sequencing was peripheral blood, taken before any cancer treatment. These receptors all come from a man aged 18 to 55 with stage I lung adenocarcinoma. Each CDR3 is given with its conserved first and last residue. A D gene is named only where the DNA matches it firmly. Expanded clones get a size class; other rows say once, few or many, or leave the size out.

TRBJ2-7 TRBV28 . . TGTGCCAGCAGTAGGTACAGCTCCTACGAGCAGTACTTC CASSRYSSYEQYF
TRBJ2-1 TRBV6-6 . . TGTGCCAGCAGTTACCCCCGGGACTTGGGTTACAATGAGCAGTTCTTC CASSYPRDLGYNEQFF
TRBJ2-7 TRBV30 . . TGTGCCTGGGACCGGGACGGATGGAACGAGCAGTACTTC CAWDRDGWNEQYF
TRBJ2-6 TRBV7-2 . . TGTGCCAGCAGCAACTCTGGGGCCAACGTCCTGACTTTC CASSNSGANVLTF
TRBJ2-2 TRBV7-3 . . TGTGCCAGCAGCTTGAGCGCCGGGGAGCTGTTTTTT CASSLSAGELFF
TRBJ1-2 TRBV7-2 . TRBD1 TGTGCCAGCAGCCTCGCCTTTGGGACAGACATCGGCTACACCTTC CASSLAFGTDIGYTF
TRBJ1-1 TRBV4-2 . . TGTGCCAGCAGCCGCCCCACTAGGCAATACACTGAAGCTTTCTTT CASSRPTRQYTEAFF
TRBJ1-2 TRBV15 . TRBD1 TGTGCCACCAGCTTACGGACAGGGGGATCAAACTATGGCTACACCTTC CATSLRTGGSNYGYTF
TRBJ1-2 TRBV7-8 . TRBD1 TGTGCCAGCAGCGTGGGGGACAGTTTGGACTATGGCTACACCTTC CASSVGDSLDYGYTF
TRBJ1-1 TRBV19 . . TGTGCCAGTACCGTCCTGGGCCTGGACACTGAAGCTTTCTTT CASTVLGLDTEAFF
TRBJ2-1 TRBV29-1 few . TGCAGCTGTGACTCGTCAGCCTTCAATGAGCAGTTCTTC CSCDSSAFNEQFF